The 17 T cell receptor beta chains reported below all come from one sample, sequenced in a study of T cells in Graves' hyperthyroidism and ophthalmopathy. Authors of the study amplified TCR beta CDR3 regions from RNA transcripts. First-round RT-PCR targeting the TCR CDR3 was performed with the HTBI primer set. TCRdb reprocessed the multiplex PCR reads via MiXCR and lists one record per CDR3 protein. In the table there are about 380,000 distinct CDR3 sequences, roughly 13% of which are singletons. Material: blood. These receptors all come from a man aged 25-45 years with Graves' hyperthyroidism that later progressed to Graves' ophthalmopathy.

The chain joins TRBV9 to TRBJ2-3; TRBD2 might be the D (6 bases). The CDR3 is 15 residues long. Germline V gives CDR1 SGDLS, CDR2 YYNGEE. Trimming removed 4 bases at V and 0 bases at J, with 12 bases between. The DNA of the CDR3 is TGTGCCAGCAGCTCTAGCGTCCAAAGCACAGATACGCAGTATTTT. This gives the protein CASSSSVQSTDTQYF.

This clonotype has a handful of counts. This chain links TRBV20-1 with TRBJ1-5; 7 bases map to TRBD1. Unmatched junction bases numbered 16, after V lost 6 bases and J lost 2 bases. The germline CDR1 and CDR2 sequences are DFQATT and SNEGSKA (reference sequence). This CDR3 contains 17 residues. The CDR3 DNA reads TGCAGTGCGAGACAGAAACAGGGGCGATCGCGCAATCAGCCCCAGCATTTT. Its translation: CSARQKQGRSRNQPQHF.

The rearrangement joins TRBV19 to TRBJ1-5, with D possibly TRBD1 on 6 matching bases. Germline CDR1 and CDR2: LNHDA and SQIVND (reference sequence). The CDR3 extends over 14 amino acids. The V and J ends lost 4 bases and 4 bases respectively, with 11 bases between them. CDR3 nucleotide sequence: TGTGCCAGTAGTAAGCCAGGGGCAAATCAGCCCCAGCATTTT. It specifies CASSKPGANQPQHF.

There are many counts of this clonotype. V is TRBV3-1 and J is TRBJ2-7; tentatively, D is TRBD1 (6 bases). V shed 0 bases and J shed 6 bases, with 12 bases lying between them. The CDR3 has 14 amino acids. Germline V CDR1 and CDR2: LGHDT, YNNKEL (reference sequence). CDR3 region: CASSQEGTRGEQYF. In DNA form, the CDR3 reads TGTGCCAGCAGCCAAGAAGGGACCAGGGGCGAGCAGTACTTC.

This clonotype has a count of ten or more. This chain links TRBV6-1 with TRBJ2-2; 8 bases fit TRBD2. The CDR3 length is 16 residues. V lost 4 bases and J lost 1; bases outside the gene matches: 5. The germline V gene encodes CDR1 MNHNS and CDR2 SASEGT. The CDR3 spells CASSGPSGGNTGELFF. CDR3 nucleotide sequence: TGTGCCAGCAGTGGACCCAGCGGGGGGAACACCGGGGAGCTGTTTTTT.

This rearrangement joins TRBV9 to TRBJ1-1; a weak D match, TRBD1 (6 bases). Germline V gives CDR1 SGDLS, CDR2 YYNGEE. The CDR3 has 16 residues. The ends were cut back, 0 bases at V and 0 bases at J, with 12 bases in the middle. The DNA of the CDR3 is TGTGCCAGCAGCGTAGAACAGGGAGTTCTGAACACTGAAGCTTTCTTT. It is translated as CASSVEQGVLNTEAFF.

This clonotype showed up many times. The rearrangement joins TRBV2 to TRBJ1-5; D gene unclear. This CDR3 region has 12 residues. Looked up from germline, CDR1 is SNHLY and CDR2 is FYNNEI. V was pared by 6 bases and J by 5 bases, with 8 bases between. As DNA, the CDR3 is TGTGCCAGCAGAGTTCAGGATCAGCCCCAGCATTTT. Translating it yields CASRVQDQPQHF.

At least ten counts were recorded for this clonotype. The V call is TRBV6-1, the J call TRBJ2-3; TRBD2 agrees at 7 bases. Germline V lookup: CDR1 MNHNS, CDR2 SASEGT. The CDR3 has 15 residues. Trimming cost V 6 bases and J 2 bases; bases outside gene matches: 8. The CDR3 coding sequence is TGTGCCAGCAGGACTTGGGGGGGGATCACAGATACGCAGTATTTT. Amino acids: CASRTWGGITDTQYF.

CDR3 coding DNA: TGTGCCAGCAGGCGGGCTAATGAAAAACTGTTTTTT. Encoded protein: CASRRANEKLFF. The chain couples TRBV6-4 to TRBJ1-4; D call uncertain. The CDR3 loop spans 12 amino acids. The germline V and J ends were trimmed by 6 bases and 3 bases, with 5 bases remaining between them. Germline V gene data show CDR1 as MRHNA and CDR2 as SNTAGT.

This clonotype was detected ten times or more. V and J are TRBV28 and TRBJ2-7; D not certain. The V and J ends lost 2 bases and 7 bases respectively, with 9 bases between them. The CDR3 consists of 12 residues. Germline V gene data show CDR1 as MDHEN and CDR2 as SYDVKM. CDR3 coding DNA: TGTGCCAGCAGTTTAATAGGGAAAGAGCAGTACTTC. It specifies CASSLIGKEQYF.

This clonotype was counted ten times or more. CDR3 DNA sequence: TGCGCCAGCATGAGGGACAGGGGGGACTATGGCTACACCTTC. It specifies CASMRDRGDYGYTF. The chain couples TRBV5-1 to TRBJ1-2, with 11 positions matching TRBD1. Germline CDR1 is SGHRS and CDR2 is YFSETQ. The CDR3 is 14 amino acids. After removal of 6 bases from V and 3 bases from J, the junction contained 4 bases not matched to a gene.

This clonotype has at least ten counts. The chain combines TRBV5-1 with TRBJ2-2; the match to TRBD1 covers 7 bases. Looked up from germline, CDR1 is SGHRS and CDR2 is YFSETQ. After removal of 4 bases from V and 0 bases from J, the junction contained 6 bases not matched to a gene. The CDR3 has 16 amino acids. CDR3 amino acids: CASSQDRTANTGELFF. CDR3 DNA: TGCGCCAGCAGCCAGGACAGGACCGCGAACACCGGGGAGCTGTTTTTT.

This clonotype was seen more than once but under ten times. The chain links TRBV7-9 to TRBJ1-2; D might be TRBD1 (6 bases). V lost 5 bases, J lost 4 bases, and 23 bases lay in between. The length of the CDR3 is 17 residues. The germline gives CDR1 SEHNR, CDR2 FQNEAQ (reference sequence). This CDR3 is CASSPTAFGGQGYGYTF. The CDR3 DNA is TGTGCCAGCAGCCCTACCGCGTTCGGGGGGCAAGGCTATGGCTACACCTTC.

This clonotype was recorded many times. This rearrangement joins TRBV4-1 to TRBJ1-1; perhaps TRBD1 as D (5 bases). This CDR3 is 16 amino acids long. CDR1 MGHRA and CDR2 YSYEKL come from the germline V gene. V was trimmed by 0 bases and J by 0 bases, leaving 11 bases between them. CDR3 protein: CASSQDRNRMNTEAFF. CDR3 sequence (DNA): TGCGCCAGCAGCCAAGATAGGAACAGGATGAACACTGAAGCTTTCTTT.

Turning to this clonotype: A single base separates this from a much larger clone, so it may be a read error. The J gene is TRBJ2-7, the V gene TRBV3-1; the D is unclear. Germline CDR1 and CDR2: LGHDT and YNNKEL (reference sequence). This CDR3 region has 11 residues. The CDR3 loop is CASCQINEQYF. CDR3 sequence (DNA): TGTGCCAGCTGCCAGATAAACGAGCAGTACTTC.

This clonotype was picked up many times. The chain combines TRBV7-8 with TRBJ2-3; 11 nucleotides match TRBD2. The V and J ends lost 5 bases and 6 bases, in that order; junction bases with no gene match: 13. This CDR3 spans 17 amino acids. Germline V gene lookup returns CDR1 SGHVS and CDR2 FQNEAQ. The DNA of the CDR3 is TGTGCCAGCAGCCCAACGTTTAGCGGGGGGGCGTCTGATACGCAGTATTTT. Translated, it gives CASSPTFSGGASDTQYF. Together with reference TRBV7-8 and TRBJ2-3, the CDR3 gives the full variable domain: GAGVSQSPRYKVAKRGQDVALRCDPISGHVSLFWYQQALGQGPEFLTYFQNEAQLDKSGLPSDRFFAERPEGSVSTLKIQRTQQEDSAVYLCASSPTFSGGASDTQYFGPGTRLTVL.

Note on this clonotype: At one end, the junction sequence differs from germline, possibly due to a read error. The J gene is TRBJ1-2, the V gene TRBV25-1; D not resolved. Germline values: CDR1 MGHDK, CDR2 SYGVNS. The CDR3 runs 15 residues. CDR3 protein: CAGSEGVSGNYGYTF. The CDR3 bases are TGTGCCGGCAGTGAAGGAGTGTCAGGAAACTATGGCTACACCTTC.